A selection of T cell receptor beta chains follows, all from one sample in a study of cytotoxic CD8 clonotypes in ibrutinib-treated CLL. Produced via immunoSEQ multiplex PCR; TCRdb's table is partial and in-frame only. Of 270,000 or so clones detected, more than 70% appear once; the ten largest clones hold approximately 5.1%. Sequencing used PBMCs, obtained at disease progression, from a patient treated with ibrutinib. The receptors originated from a human donor with chronic lymphocytic leukemia. The CDR3 runs from the conserved cysteine through the conserved F or W.

j_gene: TRBJ2-6
v_gene: TRBV6-5
CDR3aa: CASSFTGYSGANVLTF

j_gene: TRBJ2-3
v_gene: TRBV6-6
CDR3aa: CASSSLGHVSTDTQYF

j_gene: TRBJ2-1
v_gene: TRBV7-2
CDR3aa: CASTSQGGDNEQFF

j_gene: TRBJ2-3
v_gene: TRBV12-5
CDR3aa: CASGPRGAGTDTQYF

j_gene: TRBJ2-1
v_gene: TRBV6-6
CDR3aa: CASRIGQIEQFF

j_gene: TRBJ1-2
v_gene: TRBV5-1
CDR3aa: CASSLWQGANYGYTF

j_gene: TRBJ2-3
v_gene: TRBV15
CDR3aa: CATSSFGTGVTDTQYF

j_gene: TRBJ2-7
v_gene: TRBV27
CDR3aa: CASSWPRQYF

j_gene: TRBJ1-1
v_gene: TRBV10-3
CDR3aa: CAIRAGFTEAFF

j_gene: TRBJ1-3
v_gene: TRBV28
CDR3aa: CASSFGGSQAAIYF

j_gene: TRBJ2-5
v_gene: TRBV7-2
CDR3aa: CASSLRLGVQETQYF

j_gene: TRBJ2-7
v_gene: TRBV4-1
CDR3aa: CASSQTGAGHEQYF

j_gene: TRBJ1-2
v_gene: TRBV7-9
CDR3aa: CASSLEFSARANYGYTF

j_gene: TRBJ1-2
v_gene: TRBV6-5
CDR3aa: CASSYSAGRIGYTF

j_gene: TRBJ1-1
v_gene: TRBV18
CDR3aa: CASSPGPGNTEAFF

j_gene: TRBJ2-7
v_gene: TRBV12-5
CDR3aa: CASGLTYEQYF

j_gene: TRBJ2-7
v_gene: TRBV5-1
CDR3aa: CASSLTTRDEQYF

j_gene: TRBJ1-2
v_gene: TRBV7-9
CDR3aa: CASSSTGDGYTF

j_gene: TRBJ2-3
v_gene: TRBV28
CDR3aa: CASSLRSTDTQYF

j_gene: TRBJ2-7
v_gene: TRBV5-1
CDR3aa: CASSRTGVYEQYF

j_gene: TRBJ1-2
v_gene: TRBV5-6
CDR3aa: CASSRSGAGYGYTF

j_gene: TRBJ2-4
v_gene: TRBV9
CDR3aa: CASSVGPLGTSDSIQYF

j_gene: TRBJ2-7
v_gene: TRBV19
CDR3aa: CASSMGSMEQYF

j_gene: TRBJ1-5
v_gene: TRBV19
CDR3aa: CASSLGGINNQPQHF

j_gene: TRBJ1-4
v_gene: TRBV25-1
CDR3aa: CASSVRQGMTNEKLFF

j_gene: TRBJ2-7
v_gene: TRBV15
CDR3aa: CATSRDLGGPYEQYF

j_gene: TRBJ1-1
v_gene: TRBV29-1
CDR3aa: CSVPGPVNTEAFF

j_gene: TRBJ1-4
v_gene: TRBV29-1
CDR3aa: CSAMTTNEKLFF

j_gene: TRBJ2-5
v_gene: TRBV10-3
CDR3aa: CAISGDGGKTQYF

j_gene: TRBJ2-7
v_gene: TRBV9
CDR3aa: CASSFSGNLGEQYF

j_gene: TRBJ1-2
v_gene: TRBV29-1
CDR3aa: CSVERAVGRRGSNYGYTF

j_gene: TRBJ2-7
v_gene: TRBV2
CDR3aa: CASSEVWGEQYF

j_gene: TRBJ1-2
v_gene: TRBV7-2
CDR3aa: CASSGAGRLFYYGYTF

j_gene: TRBJ2-1
v_gene: TRBV7-9
CDR3aa: CASSSIANEQFF

j_gene: TRBJ2-5
v_gene: TRBV4-1
CDR3aa: CASSQEAPGGSKETQYF

j_gene: TRBJ2-3
v_gene: TRBV7-3
CDR3aa: CASSLGGPSTDTQYF

j_gene: TRBJ2-7
v_gene: TRBV7-9
CDR3aa: CASSMGLAGVEQYF

j_gene: TRBJ2-7
v_gene: TRBV4-2
CDR3aa: CASSQDDYPYEQYF

j_gene: TRBJ2-7
v_gene: TRBV4-1
CDR3aa: CASSQGSLGLSAPYEQYF

j_gene: TRBJ2-3
v_gene: TRBV7-9
CDR3aa: CASTGTRADTQYF

j_gene: TRBJ2-3
v_gene: TRBV7-2
CDR3aa: CASSYDRGPDTQYF

j_gene: TRBJ2-3
v_gene: TRBV7-8
CDR3aa: CASSLYADTQYF

j_gene: TRBJ2-7
v_gene: TRBV7-6
CDR3aa: CASSPGAGTTYEQYF

j_gene: TRBJ1-2
v_gene: TRBV10-3
CDR3aa: CAISESGNGYTF

j_gene: TRBJ2-7
v_gene: TRBV5-1
CDR3aa: CASSLARGLSYEQYF

j_gene: TRBJ2-2
v_gene: TRBV13
CDR3aa: CASSAEDSGIRTGELFF

j_gene: TRBJ2-7
v_gene: TRBV15
CDR3aa: CATSRGQGALSEQYF

j_gene: TRBJ2-5
v_gene: TRBV7-6
CDR3aa: CASSLGASIETQYF

j_gene: TRBJ1-1
v_gene: TRBV7-9
CDR3aa: CASSSRGNTEAFF

j_gene: TRBJ1-3
v_gene: TRBV11-2
CDR3aa: CASSDAGGQAGNTIYF